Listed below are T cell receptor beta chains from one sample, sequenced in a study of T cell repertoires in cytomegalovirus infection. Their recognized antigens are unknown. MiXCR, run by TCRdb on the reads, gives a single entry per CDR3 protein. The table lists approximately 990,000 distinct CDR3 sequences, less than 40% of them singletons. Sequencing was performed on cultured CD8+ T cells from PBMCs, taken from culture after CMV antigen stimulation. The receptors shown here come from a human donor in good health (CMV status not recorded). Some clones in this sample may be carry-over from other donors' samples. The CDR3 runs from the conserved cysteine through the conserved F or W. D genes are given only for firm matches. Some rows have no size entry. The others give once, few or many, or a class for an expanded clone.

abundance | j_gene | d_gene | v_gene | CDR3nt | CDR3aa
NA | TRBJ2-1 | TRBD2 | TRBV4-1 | TGCGCCAGCAGCCAAGATGGTGCCTTGGGGGGGGGGAGCTCCTACAATGAGCAGTTCTTC | CASSQDGALGGGSSYNEQFF
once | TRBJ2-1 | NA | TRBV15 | TGTGCCACCAGCCTGTCGGGGGGCACTTCCTACAATGAGCAGTTCTTC | CATSLSGGTSYNEQFF
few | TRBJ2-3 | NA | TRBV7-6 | TGTGCCAGCAGCCCCCGGGACCGCCGGGATACGCAGTATTTT | CASSPRDRRDTQYF
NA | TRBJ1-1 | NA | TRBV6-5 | TGTGCCAGCAGTTACTCTCGACGGGTGAACACTGAAGCTTTCTTT | CASSYSRRVNTEAFF
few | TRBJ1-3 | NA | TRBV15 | TGTGCCACCAGCAGAGGAACAGGGAACTCTGGAAACACCATATATTTT | CATSRGTGNSGNTIYF
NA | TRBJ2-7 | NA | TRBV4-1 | TGCGCCAGCAGCCAAGCCCTAAGCCGTCAGGACGAGCAGTACTTC | CASSQALSRQDEQYF
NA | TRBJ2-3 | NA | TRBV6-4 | TGTGCCAGCAGTGACTCGGCGGGGCCCACAGATACGCAGTATTTT | CASSDSAGPTDTQYF
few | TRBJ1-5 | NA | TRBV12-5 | TGTGCTAGTGGTTTGGTAATTGGGTCCATGGGCGATCAGCCCCAGCATTTT | CASGLVIGSMGDQPQHF
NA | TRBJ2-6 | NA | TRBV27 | TGTGCCAGCAGTGGGGGAGGAGCTAAGACTGGGGCCAACGTCCTGACTTTC | CASSGGGAKTGANVLTF
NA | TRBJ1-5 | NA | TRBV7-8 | TGTGCCAGCAGCTCGGTCCCGGGGGGTCAGCCCCAGCATTTT | CASSSVPGGQPQHF
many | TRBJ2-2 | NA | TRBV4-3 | TGTGCCAGCAGCCAAGTCGCGGGGACCGGGGAGCTGTTTTTT | CASSQVAGTGELFF
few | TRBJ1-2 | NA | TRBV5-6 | TGTGCCAGCAGTTCGACGGTGGATGGCTACACCTTC | CASSSTVDGYTF
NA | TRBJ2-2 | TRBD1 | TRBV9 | TGTGCCAGCAGCGACCGGGACAGGGTTTCGCTAGTTGGCACCGGGGAGCTGTTTTTT | CASSDRDRVSLVGTGELFF
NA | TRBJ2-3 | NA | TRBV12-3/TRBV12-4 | TGTGCCACAAGCAGGCACCTCACAGATACGCAGTATTTT | CATSRHLTDTQYF
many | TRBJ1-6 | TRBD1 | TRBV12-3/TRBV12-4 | TGTGCCAGCAGTTGGACTACAGGGGGCCAGTCACCCCTCCACTTT | CASSWTTGGQSPLHF
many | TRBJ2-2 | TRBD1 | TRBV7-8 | TGTGCCAGCAGTACAGGGGACGGGGAGCTGTTTTTT | CASSTGDGELFF
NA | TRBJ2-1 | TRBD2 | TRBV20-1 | TGCAGTGCCCGCGGACTAGCGGAACAGGACAATGAGCAGTTCTTC | CSARGLAEQDNEQFF
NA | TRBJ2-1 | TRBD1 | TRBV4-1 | TGCGCCAGCAGCCAAGAAGAGGGGGCGGTTGAGCAGTTCTTC | CASSQEEGAVEQFF
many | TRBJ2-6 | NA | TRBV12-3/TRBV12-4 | TGTGCCAGCACCTTGGGCTCTGGGGCCAACGTCCTGACTTTC | CASTLGSGANVLTF
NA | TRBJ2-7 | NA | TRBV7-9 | TGTGCCAGCAGCTGGGACGGCTCGAGGCACGAGCAGTACTTC | CASSWDGSRHEQYF
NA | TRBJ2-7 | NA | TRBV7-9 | TGTGCCAGCAGCGGGGACCTCCTCAGCCCTTACGAGCAGTACTTC | CASSGDLLSPYEQYF
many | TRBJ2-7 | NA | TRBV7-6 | TGTGCCAGCAGCTTAGCGGACGGCAACTACGAGCAGTACTTC | CASSLADGNYEQYF
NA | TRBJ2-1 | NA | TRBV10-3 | TGTGCCATCATGGGTCCATTAGCCTATGAGCAGTTCTTC | CAIMGPLAYEQFF
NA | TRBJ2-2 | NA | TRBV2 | TGTGCCAGCAGGGAGGGAGTATCGAACACCGGGGAGCTGTTTTTT | CASREGVSNTGELFF
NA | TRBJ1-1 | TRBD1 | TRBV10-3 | TGTGCCATCAGGGGGGACAGTTACACTGAAGCTTTCTTT | CAIRGDSYTEAFF
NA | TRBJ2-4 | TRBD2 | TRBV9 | TGTGCCAGCAGCGTAGGGGCCGGGGGGGCCAAAAACATTCAGTACTTC | CASSVGAGGAKNIQYF
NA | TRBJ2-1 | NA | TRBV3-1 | TGTGCCAGCAGCCAAGAGGGCTCCCGACTTTCCTACAATGAGCAGTTCTTC | CASSQEGSRLSYNEQFF
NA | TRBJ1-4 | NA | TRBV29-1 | TGCAGCGTTGAAGGCCAGGGGAAAGAAAAACTGTTTTTT | CSVEGQGKEKLFF
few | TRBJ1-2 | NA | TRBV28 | TGTGCCAGCAGTATACGGTCCAGGAGGGGCGCACGTGGCTACACCTTC | CASSIRSRRGARGYTF
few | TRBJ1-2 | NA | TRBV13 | TGTGCCACCCAGGGGATATTAACTAAACATAACTATGGCTACACCTTC | CATQGILTKHNYGYTF
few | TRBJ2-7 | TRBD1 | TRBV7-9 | TGTGCCAGCAGCTTCCAGACAGGGGGATCGCCCTACGAGCAGTACTTC | CASSFQTGGSPYEQYF
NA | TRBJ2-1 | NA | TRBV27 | TGTGCCAGCAGTCCGCCGGACGACTACAATGAGCAGTTCTTC | CASSPPDDYNEQFF
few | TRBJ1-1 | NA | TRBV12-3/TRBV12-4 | TGTGCCAGCAGTTTTCGAACGCGGTACCTTGGGAACACTGAAGCTTTCTTT | CASSFRTRYLGNTEAFF
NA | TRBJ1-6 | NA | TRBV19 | TGTGCCAGTAGTATGGGGGTTTCACCCCTCCACTTT | CASSMGVSPLHF
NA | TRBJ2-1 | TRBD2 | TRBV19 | TGTGCCACCTTAGTAGCGGGGTCTTTCTACAATGAGCAGTTCTTC | CATLVAGSFYNEQFF
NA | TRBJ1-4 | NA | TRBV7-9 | TGTGCGGTGAAGACAGAAAAACTGTTTTTT | CAVKTEKLFF
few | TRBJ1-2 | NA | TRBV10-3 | TGTGCCATCAGTGAGGACGGTTTTGCAGTTGGCTACACCTTC | CAISEDGFAVGYTF
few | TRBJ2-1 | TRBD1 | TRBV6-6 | TGTGCCAGCGGGTGGACAGGGGGCGATGAGCAGTTCTTC | CASGWTGGDEQFF
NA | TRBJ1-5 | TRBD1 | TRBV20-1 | TGCAGTGCTAGATCTGATGACAGGGGATTTTTAGTCAATCAGCCCCAGCATTTT | CSARSDDRGFLVNQPQHF
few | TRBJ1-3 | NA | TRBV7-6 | TGTGCCAGCAGCCTGATAGGACAGAGCTCTGGAAACACCATATATTTT | CASSLIGQSSGNTIYF
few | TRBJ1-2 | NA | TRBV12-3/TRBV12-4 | TGTGCCAGCAGTTCTGAGGGCGTCGGCGTGCCTGGCTACACCTTC | CASSSEGVGVPGYTF
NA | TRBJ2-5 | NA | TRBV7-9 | TGTGTCAGCAGCTTAACCCCCCCCGGGACCCTCGAAGAGACCCAGTACTTC | CVSSLTPPGTLEETQYF